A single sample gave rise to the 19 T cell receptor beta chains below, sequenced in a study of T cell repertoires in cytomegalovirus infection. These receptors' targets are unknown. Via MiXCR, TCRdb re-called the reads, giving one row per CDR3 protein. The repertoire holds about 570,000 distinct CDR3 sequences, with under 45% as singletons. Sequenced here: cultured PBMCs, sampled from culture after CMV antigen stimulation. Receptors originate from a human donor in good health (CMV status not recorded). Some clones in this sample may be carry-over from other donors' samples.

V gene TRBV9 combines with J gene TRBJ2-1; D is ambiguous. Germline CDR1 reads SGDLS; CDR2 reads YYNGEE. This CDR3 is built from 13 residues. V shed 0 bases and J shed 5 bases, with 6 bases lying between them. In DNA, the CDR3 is TGTGCCAGCAGCGTAGCCAGGCACAATGAGCAGTTCTTC. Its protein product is CASSVARHNEQFF.

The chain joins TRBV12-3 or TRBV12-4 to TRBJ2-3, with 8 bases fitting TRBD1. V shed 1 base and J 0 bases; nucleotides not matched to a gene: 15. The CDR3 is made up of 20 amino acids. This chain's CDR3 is CASSLELAAGGAGSTDTQYF. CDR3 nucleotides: TGTGCCAGCAGTTTAGAATTGGCGGCAGGGGGCGCGGGTAGCACAGATACGCAGTATTTT.

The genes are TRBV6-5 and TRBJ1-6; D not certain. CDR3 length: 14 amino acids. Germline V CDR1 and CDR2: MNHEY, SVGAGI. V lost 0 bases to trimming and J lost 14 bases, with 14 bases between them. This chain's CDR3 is CASSYSVPRRALHF. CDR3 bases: TGTGCCAGCAGTTACTCGGTCCCCCGGCGGGCCCTCCACTTT.

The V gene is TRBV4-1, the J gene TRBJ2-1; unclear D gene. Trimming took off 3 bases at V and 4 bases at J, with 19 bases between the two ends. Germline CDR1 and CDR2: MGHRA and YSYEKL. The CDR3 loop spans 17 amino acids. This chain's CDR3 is CASSQRPPELEYNEQFF. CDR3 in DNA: TGCGCCAGCAGCCAGCGCCCACCGGAACTTGAATACAATGAGCAGTTCTTC.

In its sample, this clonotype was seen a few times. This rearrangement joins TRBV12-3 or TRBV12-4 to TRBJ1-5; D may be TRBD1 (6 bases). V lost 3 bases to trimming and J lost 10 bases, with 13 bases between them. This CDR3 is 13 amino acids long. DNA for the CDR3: TGTGCCAGCAGTTTCGCGGGGGGCGGACCCCAGCATTTT. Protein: CASSFAGGGPQHF.

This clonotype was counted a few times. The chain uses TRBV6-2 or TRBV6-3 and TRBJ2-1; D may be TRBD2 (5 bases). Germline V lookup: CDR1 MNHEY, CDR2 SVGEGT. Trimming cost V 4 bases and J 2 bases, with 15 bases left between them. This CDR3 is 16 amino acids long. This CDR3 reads CASSSFTRTTYNEQFF. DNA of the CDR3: TGTGCCAGCAGTTCTTTCACTAGAACCACCTACAATGAGCAGTTCTTC.

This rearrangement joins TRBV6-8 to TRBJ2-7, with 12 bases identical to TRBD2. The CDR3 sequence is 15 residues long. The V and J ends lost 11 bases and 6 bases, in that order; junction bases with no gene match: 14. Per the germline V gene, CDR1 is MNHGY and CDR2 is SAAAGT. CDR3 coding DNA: TGTGCCGGATCTAGCGGGAGGGCCTCGGGACGCGAGCAGTACTTC. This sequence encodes CAGSSGRASGREQYF.

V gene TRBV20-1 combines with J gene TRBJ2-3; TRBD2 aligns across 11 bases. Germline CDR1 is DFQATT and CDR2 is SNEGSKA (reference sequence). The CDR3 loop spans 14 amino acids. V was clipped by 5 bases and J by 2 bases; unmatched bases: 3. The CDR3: CSARLAGTTDTQYF. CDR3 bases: TGCAGTGCTCGACTAGCGGGGACCACAGATACGCAGTATTTT.

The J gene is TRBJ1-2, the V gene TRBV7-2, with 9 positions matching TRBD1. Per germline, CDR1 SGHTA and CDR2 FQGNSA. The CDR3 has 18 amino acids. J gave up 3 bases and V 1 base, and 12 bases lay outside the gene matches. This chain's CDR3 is CASSLGFPDRGYDYGYTF. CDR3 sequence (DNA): TGTGCCAGCAGCTTAGGCTTCCCAGACAGGGGGTACGACTATGGCTACACCTTC.

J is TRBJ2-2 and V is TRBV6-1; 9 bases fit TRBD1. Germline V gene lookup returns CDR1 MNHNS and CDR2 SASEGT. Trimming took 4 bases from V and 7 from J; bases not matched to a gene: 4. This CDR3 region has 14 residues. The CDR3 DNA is TGTGCCAGCAGTGCAGGGACAGGGAGCGGGGAGCTGTTTTTT. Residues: CASSAGTGSGELFF.

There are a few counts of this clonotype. The CDR3, as DNA: TGTGCCAGCACCCTTGAGGGGGTTGCCTACGAGCAGTACTTC. It yields the protein CASTLEGVAYEQYF. V is TRBV7-2 and J is TRBJ2-7; TRBD1 is a possible D gene (6 bases). V lost 7 bases and J lost 2, with 15 bases in between. The CDR3 contains 14 residues. The germline V gene has CDR1 SGHTA and CDR2 FQGNSA.

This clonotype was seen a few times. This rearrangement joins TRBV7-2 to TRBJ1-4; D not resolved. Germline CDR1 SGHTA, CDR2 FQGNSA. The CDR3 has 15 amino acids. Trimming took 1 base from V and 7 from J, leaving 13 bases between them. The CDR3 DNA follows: TGTGCCAGCAGCTTAGACCCAGGAAATGGTGAAAAACTGTTTTTT. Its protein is CASSLDPGNGEKLFF.

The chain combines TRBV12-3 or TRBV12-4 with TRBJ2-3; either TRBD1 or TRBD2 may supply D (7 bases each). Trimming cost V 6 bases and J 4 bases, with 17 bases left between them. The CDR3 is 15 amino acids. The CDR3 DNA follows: TGTGCCAGCAGACTTCGACAGGGAGGGCCAGATACGCAGTATTTT. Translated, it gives CASRLRQGGPDTQYF.

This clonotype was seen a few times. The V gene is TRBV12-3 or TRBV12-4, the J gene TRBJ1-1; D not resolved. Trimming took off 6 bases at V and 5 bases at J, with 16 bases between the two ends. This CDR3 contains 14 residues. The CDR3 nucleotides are TGTGCCAGCAGCCCCCCGGTAATCGGGACTGAAGCTTTCTTT. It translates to CASSPPVIGTEAFF.

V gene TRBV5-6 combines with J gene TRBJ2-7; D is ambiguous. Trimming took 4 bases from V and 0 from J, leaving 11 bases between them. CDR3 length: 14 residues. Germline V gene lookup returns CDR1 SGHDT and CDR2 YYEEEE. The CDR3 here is CASSRILSSYEQYF. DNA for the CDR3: TGTGCCAGCAGCCGGATCCTTAGCTCCTACGAGCAGTACTTC.

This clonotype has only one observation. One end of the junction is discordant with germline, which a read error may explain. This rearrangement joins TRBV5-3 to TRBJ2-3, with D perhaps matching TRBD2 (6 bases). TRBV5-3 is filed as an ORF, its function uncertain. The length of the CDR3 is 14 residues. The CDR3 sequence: CASSLAGSSDTQYF. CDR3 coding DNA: TGTGCCAGCAGCTTGGCCGGGAGTTCTGATACGCAGTATTTT.

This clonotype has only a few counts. The CDR3 is CASSTRTGNSYEQYF. CDR3 nucleotides: TGTGCCAGCAGCACAAGAACCGGGAACTCCTACGAGCAGTACTTC. The rearrangement links TRBV7-2 to TRBJ2-7; TRBD2 is a possible D gene (5 bases). Germline V gene data show CDR1 as SGHTA and CDR2 as FQGNSA. The V end lost 5 bases, the J end lost 0 bases, and 14 bases lay between the germline ends. This CDR3 is built from 15 residues.

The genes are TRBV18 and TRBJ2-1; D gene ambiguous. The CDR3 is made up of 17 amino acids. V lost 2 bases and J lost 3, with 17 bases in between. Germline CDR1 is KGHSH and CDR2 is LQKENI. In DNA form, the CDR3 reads TGTGCCAGCTCACCAATTCGGCCCAGTTTGGTCTACAATGAGCAGTTCTTC. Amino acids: CASSPIRPSLVYNEQFF.

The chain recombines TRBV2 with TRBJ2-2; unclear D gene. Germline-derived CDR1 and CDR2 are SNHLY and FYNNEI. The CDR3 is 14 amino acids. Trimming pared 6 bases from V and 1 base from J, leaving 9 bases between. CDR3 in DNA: TGTGCCAGCAGACCCCAAGAGAACACCGGGGAGCTGTTTTTT. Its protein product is CASRPQENTGELFF.